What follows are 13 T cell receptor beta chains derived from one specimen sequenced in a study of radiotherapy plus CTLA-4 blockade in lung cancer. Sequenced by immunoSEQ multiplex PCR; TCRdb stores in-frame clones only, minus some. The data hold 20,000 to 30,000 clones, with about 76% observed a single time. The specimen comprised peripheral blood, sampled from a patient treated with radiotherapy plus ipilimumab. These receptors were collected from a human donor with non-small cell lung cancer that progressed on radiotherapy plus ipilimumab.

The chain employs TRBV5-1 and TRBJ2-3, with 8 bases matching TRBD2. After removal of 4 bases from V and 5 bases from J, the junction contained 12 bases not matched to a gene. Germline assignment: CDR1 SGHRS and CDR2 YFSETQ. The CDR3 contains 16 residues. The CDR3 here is CASSDERERTGDTQYF. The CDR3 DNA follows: TGCGCCAGCAGCGACGAGCGGGAGCGCACTGGAGATACGCAGTATTTT.

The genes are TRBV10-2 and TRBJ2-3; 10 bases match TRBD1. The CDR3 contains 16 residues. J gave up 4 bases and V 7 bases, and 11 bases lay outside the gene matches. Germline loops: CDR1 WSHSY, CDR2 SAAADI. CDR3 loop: CASTPDRGASADTQYF. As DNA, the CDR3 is TGCGCCAGCACTCCGGACAGGGGGGCGTCGGCAGATACGCAGTATTTT.

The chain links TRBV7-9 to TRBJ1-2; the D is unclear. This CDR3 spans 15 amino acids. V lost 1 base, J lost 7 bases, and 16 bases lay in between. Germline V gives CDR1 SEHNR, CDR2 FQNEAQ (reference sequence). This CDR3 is CASSLGTSPRSGYTF. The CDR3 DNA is TGTGCCAGCAGCTTAGGAACATCCCCCCGCAGTGGCTACACCTTC.

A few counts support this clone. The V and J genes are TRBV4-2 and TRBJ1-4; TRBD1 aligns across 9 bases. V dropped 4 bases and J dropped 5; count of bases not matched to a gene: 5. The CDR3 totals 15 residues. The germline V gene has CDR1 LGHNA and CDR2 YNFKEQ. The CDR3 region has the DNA TGTGCCAGCAGCCCACCGGGACAGGGCAATGAAAAACTGTTTTTT. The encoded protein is CASSPPGQGNEKLFF.

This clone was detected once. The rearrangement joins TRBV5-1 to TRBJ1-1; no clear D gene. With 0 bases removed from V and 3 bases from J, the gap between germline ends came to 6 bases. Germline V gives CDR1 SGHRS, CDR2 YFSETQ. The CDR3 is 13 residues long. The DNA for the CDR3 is TGCGCCAGCAGCTTGGTTCCGGACACTGAAGCTTTCTTT. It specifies CASSLVPDTEAFF.

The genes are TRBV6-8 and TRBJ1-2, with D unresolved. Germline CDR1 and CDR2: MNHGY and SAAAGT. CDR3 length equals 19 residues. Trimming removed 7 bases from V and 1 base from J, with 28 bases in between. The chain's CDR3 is CASTLHMSRRRTFNYGYTF. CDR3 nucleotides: TGTGCCAGCACCCTTCATATGTCCCGGCGGCGGACTTTTAACTATGGCTACACCTTC.

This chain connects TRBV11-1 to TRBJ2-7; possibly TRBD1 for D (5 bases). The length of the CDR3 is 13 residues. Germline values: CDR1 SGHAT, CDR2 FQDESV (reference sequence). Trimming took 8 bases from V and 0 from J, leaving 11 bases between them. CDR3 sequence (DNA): TGTGCCAGCTCGGATAGGGGCTCCTACGAGCAGTACTTC. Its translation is CASSDRGSYEQYF.

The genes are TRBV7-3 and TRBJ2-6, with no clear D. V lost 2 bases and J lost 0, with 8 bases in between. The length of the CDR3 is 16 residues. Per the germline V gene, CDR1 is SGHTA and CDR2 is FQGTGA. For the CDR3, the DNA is TGTGCCAGCAGCTTAGTCGACCCCTCTGGGGCCAACGTCCTGACTTTC. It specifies CASSLVDPSGANVLTF.

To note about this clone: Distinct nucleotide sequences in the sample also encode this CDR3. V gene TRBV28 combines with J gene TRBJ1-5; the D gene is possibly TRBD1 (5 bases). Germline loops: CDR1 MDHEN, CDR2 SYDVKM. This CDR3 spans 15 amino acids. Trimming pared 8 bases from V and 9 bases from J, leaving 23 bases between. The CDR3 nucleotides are TGTGCCAGCCGTCTGGGGCAAGGGAAGGTCAGGCCCCAGCATTTT. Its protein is CASRLGQGKVRPQHF.

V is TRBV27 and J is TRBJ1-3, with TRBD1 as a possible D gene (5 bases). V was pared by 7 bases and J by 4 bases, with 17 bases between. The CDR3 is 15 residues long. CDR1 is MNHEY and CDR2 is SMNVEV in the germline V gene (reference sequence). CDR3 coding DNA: TGTGCCAGCACCCAATCAGGGTTTTCGGGAAACACCATATATTTT. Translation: CASTQSGFSGNTIYF.

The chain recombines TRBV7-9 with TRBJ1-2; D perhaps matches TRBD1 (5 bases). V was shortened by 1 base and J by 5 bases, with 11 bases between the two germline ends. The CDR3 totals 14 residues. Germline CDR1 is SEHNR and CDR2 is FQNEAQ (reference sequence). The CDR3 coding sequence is TGTGCCAGCAGCTTAGTGACTGGGGGGTATGGCTACACCTTC. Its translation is CASSLVTGGYGYTF.

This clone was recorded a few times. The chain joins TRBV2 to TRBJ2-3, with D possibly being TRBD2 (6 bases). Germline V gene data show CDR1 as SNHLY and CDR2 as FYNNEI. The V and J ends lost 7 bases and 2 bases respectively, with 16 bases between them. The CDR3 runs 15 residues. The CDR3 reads CASMPTAGLTDTQYF. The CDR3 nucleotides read TGTGCCAGCATGCCCACAGCGGGCCTCACAGATACGCAGTATTTT.

This CDR3 reads CASSFRGNTGELFF. Written as DNA, the CDR3 is TGTGCCAGCAGTTTCAGGGGAAACACCGGGGAGCTGTTTTTT. The genes are TRBV27 and TRBJ2-2, with D maybe TRBD1 (6 bases). The V end was cut by 3 bases, the J end by 2 bases, with 7 bases between. CDR1 MNHEY and CDR2 SMNVEV come from the germline V gene (reference sequence). The CDR3 has 14 residues.